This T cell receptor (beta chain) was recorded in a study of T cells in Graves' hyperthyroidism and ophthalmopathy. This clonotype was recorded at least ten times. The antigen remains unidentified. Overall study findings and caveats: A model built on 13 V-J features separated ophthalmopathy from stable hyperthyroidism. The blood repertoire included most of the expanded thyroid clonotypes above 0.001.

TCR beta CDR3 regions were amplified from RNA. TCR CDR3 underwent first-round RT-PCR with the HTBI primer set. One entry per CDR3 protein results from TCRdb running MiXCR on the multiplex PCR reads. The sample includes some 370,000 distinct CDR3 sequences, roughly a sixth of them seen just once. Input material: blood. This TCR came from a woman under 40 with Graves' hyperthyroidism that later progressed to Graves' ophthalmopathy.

CDR3 loop: CASSPPVRVYEQYF. The CDR3 DNA is TGTGCCAGCAGTCCTCCGGTCAGAGTCTACGAGCAGTACTTC. The chain has TRBV12-3 or TRBV12-4 and TRBJ2-7; D remains ambiguous. The CDR3 contains 14 residues. Trimming left V 5 bases short and J 3 bases short, with 14 bases between.